Listed below are T cell receptor beta chains from one sample, sequenced in a study of blood T cell repertoires in COVID-19. The protocol was immunoSEQ multiplex PCR, while the TCRdb copy is restricted to in-frame clones and leaves out a portion. The data hold around 250,000 clones, with approximately 90% observed a single time. What was sequenced was PBMCs or T cells enriched from blood (not recorded which). The receptors were sampled from a woman under 40 with acute COVID-19. CDR3s include the opening cysteine and the closing phenylalanine or tryptophan. A D gene is named only where the DNA matches it firmly. Rows give clone size only sometimes, using once, few, many, or a class for an expanded clone.

DNA | CDR3 | size | J | length | V | D
TGTGCCACCCAACAGGGTTCCTCGTACGAGCAGTACTTC | CATQQGSSYEQYF | once | TRBJ2-7 | 13 | TRBV28 | .
TGTGCCAGCACCGGGACTTTTAACGAGCAGTACTTC | CASTGTFNEQYF | . | TRBJ2-7 | 12 | TRBV6-6 | .
TGTGCCAGCAGCTTACATTCAGGGTACACTGAAGCTTTCTTT | CASSLHSGYTEAFF | . | TRBJ1-1 | 14 | TRBV7-3 | .
TGTGCCAGCAGTACACGACTAGCGGCTGCTTACGAGCAGTACTTC | CASSTRLAAAYEQYF | . | TRBJ2-7 | 15 | TRBV27 | TRBD2
TGTGCCAGCAGCCCAACGTCGGGACTAGCGGGTGATGAGCAGTTCTTC | CASSPTSGLAGDEQFF | . | TRBJ2-1 | 16 | TRBV3-1/TRBV3-2 | TRBD2
TGCAGTGCTAGTTCTAGCGGGACACAGCAGTACTTC | CSASSSGTQQYF | . | TRBJ2-7 | 12 | TRBV20-1 | TRBD2
TGTGCCAGCAGTGAGAAGGGAGATCAGCCCCAGCATTTT | CASSEKGDQPQHF | once | TRBJ1-5 | 13 | TRBV6-1 | .
TGTGCCAGCAGACCTAACCCTGGACTAGCGGCTAACAATGAGCAGTTCTTC | CASRPNPGLAANNEQFF | . | TRBJ2-1 | 17 | TRBV2 | TRBD2
TGTGCCAGCAGCCAAGAGGAGACTGGAAACACCATATATTTT | CASSQEETGNTIYF | . | TRBJ1-3 | 14 | TRBV3-1/TRBV3-2 | .
TGCGCCAGCAGCTCCGACAGTTACGCTTTCTTT | CASSSDSYAFF | . | TRBJ1-1 | 11 | TRBV4-1 | .
TGTGCCAGCAGCTTACTTTCGGGTCCTAGCTCCTACAATGAGCAGTTCTTC | CASSLLSGPSSYNEQFF | . | TRBJ2-1 | 17 | TRBV11-2 | .
TGTGCCAGCAGGACAGGGTCTAACTATGGCTACACCTTC | CASRTGSNYGYTF | . | TRBJ1-2 | 13 | TRBV2 | TRBD1
TGTGCCACCAGCAGAGGACAGGAGGATCAGCCCCAGCATTTT | CATSRGQEDQPQHF | . | TRBJ1-5 | 14 | TRBV15 | .
TGTGCCAGCAGTTGGGGGACAGGGGAAGCTTTCTTT | CASSWGTGEAFF | . | TRBJ1-1 | 12 | TRBV12-3/TRBV12-4 | TRBD1
TGTGCCAGCAGCCTCCCAGGGATACAAGAGACCCAGTACTTC | CASSLPGIQETQYF | . | TRBJ2-5 | 14 | TRBV5-8 | .
TGTGCCAGCAGCCGGGGACAAGACCAACAAAACATTCAGTACTTC | CASSRGQDQQNIQYF | once | TRBJ2-4 | 15 | TRBV3-1/TRBV3-2 | .
TGTGCCAGCAATACGGGACTAGCGGGTTACAATGAGCAGTTCTTC | CASNTGLAGYNEQFF | . | TRBJ2-1 | 15 | TRBV28 | TRBD2
TGTGCCAGCAGTTTCGACAGCAGCATGAACACTGAAGCTTTCTTT | CASSFDSSMNTEAFF | once | TRBJ1-1 | 15 | TRBV28 | .
TGTGCCAGCAGCCAAGAAGCGGGGACCAAAAACATTCAGTACTTC | CASSQEAGTKNIQYF | . | TRBJ2-4 | 15 | TRBV4-2 | TRBD2
TGTGCCAGCAGTGACGGGACAGGGGGTAATGGCTACACCTTC | CASSDGTGGNGYTF | . | TRBJ1-2 | 14 | TRBV27 | TRBD1
TGTGCCAGCAGCTTGCAATTCGGGCAGGGTGGGAATGAGCAGTTCTTC | CASSLQFGQGGNEQFF | . | TRBJ2-1 | 16 | TRBV5-8 | .
TGTGCCATCAGTACCGGGACACTGGGCGAGCAGTACTTC | CAISTGTLGEQYF | . | TRBJ2-7 | 13 | TRBV10-3 | .
TGTGCCAGCTCCCCTCCGGCAGGGGTCGATTTCAGGGACATTCAGTACTTC | CASSPPAGVDFRDIQYF | . | TRBJ2-4 | 17 | TRBV9 | .
TGTGCCAGCAGCTTGGGGCCGGGACAGGGGACCACCGGGGAGCTGTTTTTT | CASSLGPGQGTTGELFF | . | TRBJ2-2 | 17 | TRBV7-2 | TRBD1
TGTGCCAGCAGCCCTGCGTCGGGGGGAAATGAGCAGTTCTTC | CASSPASGGNEQFF | once | TRBJ2-1 | 14 | TRBV3-1/TRBV3-2 | TRBD2
TGTGCCAGCAGCGTAGGCCAGGGGCCGGAGCCCCAGCATTTT | CASSVGQGPEPQHF | . | TRBJ1-5 | 14 | TRBV9 | .
TGTGCCAGCAGCCGGAGCGGGAGCGGGTACGAGCAGTACTTC | CASSRSGSGYEQYF | few | TRBJ2-7 | 14 | TRBV7-9 | TRBD2
TGTGCCAGCAGTCGGTGGGGGGATAGCAATCAGCCCCAGCATTTT | CASSRWGDSNQPQHF | . | TRBJ1-5 | 15 | TRBV27 | .
TGTGCCACCAGTGACCACCGGGACAGTTATGACTATGGCTACACCTTC | CATSDHRDSYDYGYTF | few | TRBJ1-2 | 16 | TRBV24-1 | TRBD1
TGTGCCAGCAGTCCCCGCCAGGGGGCGATCTATGGCTACACCTTC | CASSPRQGAIYGYTF | once | TRBJ1-2 | 15 | TRBV27 | TRBD1
TGTGCCAGCACCATCACGGTGTTTTCTGGAAACACCATATATTTT | CASTITVFSGNTIYF | . | TRBJ1-3 | 15 | TRBV2 | .
TGTGCCAGCAGCTCGACTAAGAGCTCCTACAATGAGCAGTTCTTC | CASSSTKSSYNEQFF | once | TRBJ2-1 | 15 | TRBV7-3 | .
TGTGCCAGCAGCTCAGCGGGGTCATCGACAGCAGATACGCAGTATTTT | CASSSAGSSTADTQYF | . | TRBJ2-3 | 16 | TRBV11-2 | TRBD2
TGTGCCAGCAGCTCTGAGGACGAGCAGTACTTC | CASSSEDEQYF | . | TRBJ2-7 | 11 | TRBV7-9 | .
TGTGCCAGCAGTCGTGGGGGGTACAACTCCTACGAGCAGTACTTC | CASSRGGYNSYEQYF | once | TRBJ2-7 | 15 | TRBV6-2/TRBV6-3 | .
TGCAGTTCAGTCACAGATACGCAGTATTTT | CSSVTDTQYF | . | TRBJ2-3 | 10 | TRBV20-1 | .
TGTGCCAGCAGCTTATGGTCGGGAGGGCCCTACGAGCAGTACTTC | CASSLWSGGPYEQYF | . | TRBJ2-7 | 15 | TRBV11-2 | TRBD2
TGTGCCAGCAGTCCGGGACAGGGCGGGCACGAGCAGTACTTC | CASSPGQGGHEQYF | once | TRBJ2-7 | 14 | TRBV28 | TRBD1
TGTGCCAGCAGTGTAACAGGGGGAGGTCAGCCCCAGCATTTT | CASSVTGGGQPQHF | . | TRBJ1-5 | 14 | TRBV27 | TRBD1
TGTGCCAGCAGCGTAGGACAGCAGAGCTCCTACGAGCAGTACTTC | CASSVGQQSSYEQYF | . | TRBJ2-7 | 15 | TRBV7-3 | .
TGTGCCATCAGTGAGTCTACAGGGTGGGATCAGCCCCAGCATTTT | CAISESTGWDQPQHF | . | TRBJ1-5 | 15 | TRBV10-3 | .
TGTGCCAGCAGTCCCCAGGGTCATGAGAACACTGAAGCTTTCTTT | CASSPQGHENTEAFF | . | TRBJ1-1 | 15 | TRBV7-2 | .
TGTGCCAGCAGCTTGGCCAGGGCAAGCTCCTACGAGCAGTACTTC | CASSLARASSYEQYF | . | TRBJ2-7 | 15 | TRBV5-5 | .
TGTGCTAGTGGTCCCCCCGGGAGAGAAGCTTTCTTT | CASGPPGREAFF | many | TRBJ1-1 | 12 | TRBV12-5 | .
TGTGCCAGCAGACCGGGACAGGGGGCCGTTGAGCAGTTCTTC | CASRPGQGAVEQFF | . | TRBJ2-1 | 14 | TRBV28 | TRBD1
TGTGCCAGCAGTCCTTCCGGGACAGGACTCTACGAGCAGTACTTC | CASSPSGTGLYEQYF | . | TRBJ2-7 | 15 | TRBV2 | TRBD1
TGTGCCAGCAGCTTAGGGCTCTTTCCGTTAAGACCGCGGGAAAACACCATATATTTT | CASSLGLFPLRPRENTIYF | . | TRBJ1-3 | 19 | TRBV7-2 | .
TGTGCCAGCAGTTACTCGGCGGTCAGGGGGTTAGAAGGCTACACCTTC | CASSYSAVRGLEGYTF | . | TRBJ1-2 | 16 | TRBV6-5 | TRBD1
TGTGCCAGCTCACCATCGGGCGGGTCCTACAATGAGCAGTTCTTC | CASSPSGGSYNEQFF | . | TRBJ2-1 | 15 | TRBV18 | .
TGTGCCATACGATCAGCGGGAGATGCCACAGATACGCAGTATTTT | CAIRSAGDATDTQYF | . | TRBJ2-3 | 15 | TRBV10-3 | TRBD2
TGTGCTAGTGGTTCTTGGGGACAGGAACCAGATACGCAGTATTTT | CASGSWGQEPDTQYF | . | TRBJ2-3 | 15 | TRBV12-5 | TRBD1
TGCGCCAGCAGCTTTGGGCTGAACACTGAAGCTTTCTTT | CASSFGLNTEAFF | . | TRBJ1-1 | 13 | TRBV5-1 | .
TGTGCCAGCAGACTCGGGACTGCCGGCACCTTC | CASRLGTAGTF | . | TRBJ1-2 | 11 | TRBV12-3/TRBV12-4 | .
TGTGCCAGCAGCTTAGCGGGGACTAGCGGGAGTCCGGAAAACATTCAGTACTTC | CASSLAGTSGSPENIQYF | . | TRBJ2-4 | 18 | TRBV7-9 | TRBD2
TGTGCCAGCAGCCAAGAATTACTAGCGGGGAATGAGCAGTTCTTC | CASSQELLAGNEQFF | . | TRBJ2-1 | 15 | TRBV3-1/TRBV3-2 | TRBD2
TGCGCCAGCAGCTTGGAGGGAGTCACTGGGGCCAACGTCCTGACTTTC | CASSLEGVTGANVLTF | . | TRBJ2-6 | 16 | TRBV5-1 | .
TGTGCCAGCAGTTTAATGAGTCCCGGGGGAGATACGCAGTATTTT | CASSLMSPGGDTQYF | . | TRBJ2-3 | 15 | TRBV28 | .
TGTGCCAGCAGCTCTTTTATGTTGGTGGGGACTAGCGGGAGCAATGAGCAGTTCTTC | CASSSFMLVGTSGSNEQFF | . | TRBJ2-1 | 19 | TRBV11-2 | TRBD2
TGTGCCAGCAGCTCCAACGAACCGGGACAACTTTACTATGGCTACACCTTC | CASSSNEPGQLYYGYTF | . | TRBJ1-2 | 17 | TRBV11-2 | .